The sequence of this T cell receptor beta chain was determined in a study of blood T cell repertoires in COVID-19. Study details: The study drew acute and convalescent COVID-19 samples from the United States, Italy and Spain.

After removal of 0 bases from V and 0 bases from J, the junction contained 1 base not matched to a gene. The CDR3 consists of 16 residues. Germline values: CDR1 MNHEY, CDR2 SVGAGI. Method: immunoSEQ multiplex PCR; TCRdb's copy keeps in-frame clones and lacks some. The data contain approximately 340,000 clones, roughly nine tenths of them seen just once; the ten biggest clones take up more than 0.85%. The chain employs TRBV6-5 and TRBJ2-2; 7 positions agree with TRBD2. Sample: PBMCs or T cells enriched from blood (not recorded which). The receptor's source is a woman aged 40 to 50 who had been exposed to COVID-19. The chain's CDR3 is CASSYSRGANTGELFF. DNA of the CDR3: TGTGCCAGCAGTTACTCCCGGGGGGCGAACACCGGGGAGCTGTTTTTT.